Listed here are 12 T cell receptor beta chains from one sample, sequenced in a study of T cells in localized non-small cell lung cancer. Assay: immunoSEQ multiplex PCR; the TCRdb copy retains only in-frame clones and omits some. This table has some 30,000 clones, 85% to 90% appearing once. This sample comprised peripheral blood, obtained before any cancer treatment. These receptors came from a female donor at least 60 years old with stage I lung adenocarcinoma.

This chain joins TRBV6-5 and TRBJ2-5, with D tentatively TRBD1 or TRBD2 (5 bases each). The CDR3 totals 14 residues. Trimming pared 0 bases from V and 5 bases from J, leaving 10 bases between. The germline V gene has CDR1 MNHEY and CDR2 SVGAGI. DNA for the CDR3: TGTGCCAGCAGTTACTCATGGGGGAGTGAGACCCAGTACTTC. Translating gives CASSYSWGSETQYF.

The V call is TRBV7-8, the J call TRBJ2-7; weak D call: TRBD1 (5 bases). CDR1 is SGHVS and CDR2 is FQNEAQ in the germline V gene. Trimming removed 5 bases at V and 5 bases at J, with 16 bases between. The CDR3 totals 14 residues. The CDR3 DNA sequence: TGTGCCAGCAGCACGAATCAGGGTTTCGACGAGCAGTACTTC. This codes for CASSTNQGFDEQYF.

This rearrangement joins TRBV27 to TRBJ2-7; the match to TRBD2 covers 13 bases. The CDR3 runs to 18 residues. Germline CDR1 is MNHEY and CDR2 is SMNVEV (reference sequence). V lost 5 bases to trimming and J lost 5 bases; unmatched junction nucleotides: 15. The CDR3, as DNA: TGTGCCAGCAGTCGCCTCGGGACTAGCGGGATACCTCCAGACGAGCAGTACTTC. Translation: CASSRLGTSGIPPDEQYF.

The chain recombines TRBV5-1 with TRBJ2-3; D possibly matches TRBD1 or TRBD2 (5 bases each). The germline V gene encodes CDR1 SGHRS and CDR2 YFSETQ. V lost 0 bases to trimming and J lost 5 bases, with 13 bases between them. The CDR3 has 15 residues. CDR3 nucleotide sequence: TGCGCCAGCAGCTTGGTCCCTTATGGGGGAGATACGCAGTATTTT. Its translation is CASSLVPYGGDTQYF.

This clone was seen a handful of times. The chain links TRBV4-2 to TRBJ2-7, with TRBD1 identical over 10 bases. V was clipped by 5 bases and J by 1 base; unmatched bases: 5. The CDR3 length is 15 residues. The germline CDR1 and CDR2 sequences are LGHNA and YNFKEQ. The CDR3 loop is CASSFRTGGSYEQYF. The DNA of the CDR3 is TGTGCCAGCAGCTTTCGGACAGGGGGGTCCTACGAGCAGTACTTC.

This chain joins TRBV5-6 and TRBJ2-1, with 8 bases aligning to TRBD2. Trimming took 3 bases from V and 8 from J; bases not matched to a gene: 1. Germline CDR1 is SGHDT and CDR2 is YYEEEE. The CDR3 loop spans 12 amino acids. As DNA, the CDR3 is TGTGCCAGCAGCTCAGCGGGAGATGAGCAGTTCTTC. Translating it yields CASSSAGDEQFF. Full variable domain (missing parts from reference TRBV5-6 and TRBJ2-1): DAGVTQSPTHLIKTRGQQVTLRCSPKSGHDTVSWYQQALGQGPQFIFQYYEEEERQRGNFPDRFSGHQFPNYSSELNVNALLLGDSALYLCASSSAGDEQFFGPGTRLTVL.

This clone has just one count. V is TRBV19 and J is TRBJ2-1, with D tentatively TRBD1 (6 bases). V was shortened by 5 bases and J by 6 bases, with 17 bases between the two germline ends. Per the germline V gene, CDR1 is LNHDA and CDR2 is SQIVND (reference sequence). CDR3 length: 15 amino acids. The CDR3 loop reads CASSLPGHSSNEQFF. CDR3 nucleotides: TGTGCCAGTAGTCTGCCGGGACACTCAAGCAATGAGCAGTTCTTC.

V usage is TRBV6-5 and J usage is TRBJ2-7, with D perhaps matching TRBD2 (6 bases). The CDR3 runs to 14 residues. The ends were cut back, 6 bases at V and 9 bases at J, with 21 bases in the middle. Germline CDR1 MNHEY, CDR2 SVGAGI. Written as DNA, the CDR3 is TGTGCCAGCAGCCCCGGGACTGAACCCCTGCGGCAGTACTTC. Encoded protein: CASSPGTEPLRQYF.

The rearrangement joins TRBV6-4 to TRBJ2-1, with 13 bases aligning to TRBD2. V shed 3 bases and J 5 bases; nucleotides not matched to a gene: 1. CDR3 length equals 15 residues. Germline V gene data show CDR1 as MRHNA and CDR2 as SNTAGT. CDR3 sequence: CASSEGLAGDNEQFF. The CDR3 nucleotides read TGTGCCAGCAGTGAAGGACTAGCGGGAGACAATGAGCAGTTCTTC.

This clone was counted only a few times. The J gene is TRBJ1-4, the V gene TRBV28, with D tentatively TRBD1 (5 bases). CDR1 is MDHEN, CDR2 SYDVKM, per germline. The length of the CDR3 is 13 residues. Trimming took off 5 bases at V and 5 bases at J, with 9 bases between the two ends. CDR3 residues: CASSVRGNEKLFF. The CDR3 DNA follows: TGTGCCAGCAGTGTCCGGGGCAATGAAAAACTGTTTTTT.

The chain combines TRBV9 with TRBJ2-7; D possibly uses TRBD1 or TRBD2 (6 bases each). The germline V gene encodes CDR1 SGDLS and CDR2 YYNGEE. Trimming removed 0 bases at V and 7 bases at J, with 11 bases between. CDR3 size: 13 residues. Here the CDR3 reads CASSVEVGGEQYF. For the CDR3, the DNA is TGTGCCAGCAGCGTAGAAGTAGGGGGGGAGCAGTACTTC.

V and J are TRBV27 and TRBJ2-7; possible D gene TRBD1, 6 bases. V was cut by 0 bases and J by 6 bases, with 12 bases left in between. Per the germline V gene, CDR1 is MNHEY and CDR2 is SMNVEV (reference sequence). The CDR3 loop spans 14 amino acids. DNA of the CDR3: TGTGCCAGCAGTTTATCGCCAGGGGAATTCGAGCAGTACTTC. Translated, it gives CASSLSPGEFEQYF.